One and the same sample provided the 23 T cell receptor beta chains below, sequenced in a study of shared clonotypes between healthy human individuals. Measured with immunoSEQ multiplex PCR; TCRdb has only the in-frame clones, and not every one. The sample has roughly 2 million clones; just under 95% are singletons. Terminally differentiated effector memory CD45RA+ cells were left out of the naive CD8 fraction, which was CD45RO-negative and positively selected for CCR7. The sample taken for sequencing was naive CD8+ T cells sorted from blood. The receptors come from a man younger than 35 in good health.

This clone was recorded only once. The rearrangement links TRBV6-4 to TRBJ1-2; no reliable D call. CDR3 length: 16 residues. The V gene's germline CDR1 is MRHNA and CDR2 SNTAGT. The CDR3 region has the DNA TGTGCGAACCCAGATTCAAAGTCAGATCCTAACTATGGCTACACCTTC. Amino acids: CANPDSKSDPNYGYTF.

This sequence joins TRBV5-5 and TRBJ2-1, with D unclear. The germline V gene has CDR1 SGHKS and CDR2 YYEKEE (reference sequence). CDR3 length: 11 residues. V was shortened by 5 bases and J by 6 bases, with 6 bases between the two germline ends. The CDR3 sequence: CASSRVNEQFF. DNA for the CDR3: TGTGCCAGCAGTCGCGTCAATGAGCAGTTCTTC.

The rearrangement links TRBV7-9 to TRBJ1-3; the match to TRBD1 covers 7 bases. CDR3 size: 17 residues. After removal of 5 bases from V and 3 bases from J, the junction contained 13 bases not matched to a gene. From germline, CDR1 is SEHNR and CDR2 FQNEAQ (reference sequence). CDR3 DNA sequence: TGTGCCAGCAGCCTAAACAGGGGATCGTTCTTTGGAAACACCATATATTTT. Translation: CASSLNRGSFFGNTIYF.

Points on this clone: Sequence at one end of the junction differs from germline and may be a read error. The rearrangement joins TRBV25-1 to TRBJ2-7; D is perhaps TRBD1 (5 bases). The germline V gene encodes CDR1 MGHDK and CDR2 SYGVNS. The CDR3 spans 16 residues. The CDR3 DNA sequence: TGTGACAGCAGTGAAGGGTTAGGGGAAACCTCCTACGAGCAGTACTTC. It translates to CDSSEGLGETSYEQYF.

Points on this clone: Relative to the germline gene, one junction end is altered; a read error may explain this. Here the CDR3 reads CASSPTPSGEDTQYF. The CDR3 nucleotides read TGTGCTAGCAGCCCTACCCCTAGCGGGGAGGATACGCAGTATTTT. V and J are TRBV7-7 and TRBJ2-3; 9 nucleotides match TRBD2. Germline V CDR1 and CDR2: SSHAT, FNYEAQ (reference sequence). The CDR3 extends over 15 amino acids.

The chain employs TRBV11-2 and TRBJ2-7; D unresolved. The CDR3 is 14 amino acids. Germline CDR1 SGHAT, CDR2 FQNNGV. V dropped 0 bases and J dropped 2 bases, with 8 bases sitting between them. This CDR3 reads CASSLEYPAYEQYF. The CDR3 DNA reads TGTGCCAGCAGCTTAGAGTATCCGGCCTACGAGCAGTACTTC.

The chain recombines TRBV6-5 with TRBJ1-3; weak D call: TRBD1 (5 bases). Germline V CDR1 and CDR2: MNHEY, SVGAGI. V lost 8 bases and J 0 bases, leaving 14 bases between the germline ends. CDR3 length: 15 amino acids. This CDR3 reads CASSYDQGSGNTIYF. CDR3 coding DNA: TGTGCCAGCTCATACGATCAGGGCTCTGGAAACACCATATATTTT.

In the case of this clone: In the same sample, other DNA sequences code for this CDR3. The V gene is TRBV13, the J gene TRBJ2-7; D possibly corresponds to TRBD2 (6 bases). CDR1 is PRHDT, CDR2 FYEKMQ, per germline (reference sequence). This CDR3 spans 13 amino acids. Trimming took off 4 bases at V and 5 bases at J, with 12 bases between the two ends. CDR3 amino acids: CASSSGLADEQYF. CDR3 DNA sequence: TGTGCCAGCAGCTCGGGACTGGCGGACGAGCAGTACTTC.

V and J are TRBV2 and TRBJ2-5; 10 nucleotides agree with TRBD2. The CDR3 loop spans 16 amino acids. CDR1 SNHLY and CDR2 FYNNEI come from the germline V gene. V shed 2 bases and J 0 bases; nucleotides not matched to a gene: 3. The CDR3 nucleotides read TGTGCCAGCAGTGAACAAGCGGGAGGGTACCAAGAGACCCAGTACTTC. It encodes CASSEQAGGYQETQYF. The complete variable domain, with remaining parts taken from reference TRBV2 and TRBJ2-5, reads EPEVTQTPSHQVTQMGQEVILRCVPISNHLYFYWYRQILGQKVEFLVSFYNNEISEKSEIFDDQFSVERPDGSNFTLKIRSTKLEDSAMYFCASSEQAGGYQETQYFGPGTRLLVL.

The rearrangement links TRBV13 to TRBJ1-4; unclear D gene. Looked up from germline, CDR1 is PRHDT and CDR2 is FYEKMQ (reference sequence). V lost 0 bases, J lost 8 bases, and 16 bases lay in between. This CDR3 comprises 16 residues. Written as DNA, the CDR3 is TGTGCCAGCAGCTTAGGCTACAGAGGCCAGGAGGAAAAACTGTTTTTT. Translated, it gives CASSLGYRGQEEKLFF. The complete variable domain, with remaining parts taken from reference TRBV13 and TRBJ1-4, reads AAGVIQSPRHLIKEKRETATLKCYPIPRHDTVYWYQQGPGQDPQFLISFYEKMQSDKGSIPDRFSAQQFSDYHSELNMSSLELGDSALYFCASSLGYRGQEEKLFFGSGTQLSVL.

The chain employs TRBV9 and TRBJ2-7; tentatively, D is TRBD2 (6 bases). The V gene's germline CDR1 is SGDLS and CDR2 YYNGEE. Trimming took 3 bases from V and 5 from J, leaving 15 bases between them. This CDR3 is 14 amino acids long. CDR3: CASSEGAGGDEQYF. The CDR3 DNA sequence: TGTGCCAGCAGCGAGGGAGCCGGCGGGGACGAGCAGTACTTC. Based on the CDR3 plus reference TRBV9 and TRBJ2-7, the full variable domain is DSGVTQTPKHLITATGQRVTLRCSPRSGDLSVYWYQQSLDQGLQFLIQYYNGEERAKGNILERFSAQQFPDLHSELNLSSLELGDSALYFCASSEGAGGDEQYFGPGTRLTVT.

The chain couples TRBV14 to TRBJ1-2; TRBD1 aligns across 9 bases. The V and J ends lost 4 bases and 5 bases, in that order; junction bases with no gene match: 8. The V gene's germline CDR1 is SGHDN and CDR2 FVKESK. The CDR3 is made up of 15 amino acids. CDR3: CASSPLPGTGYGYTF. The CDR3, as DNA: TGTGCCAGCAGCCCTCTCCCCGGGACAGGGTATGGCTACACCTTC.

The V gene is TRBV27, the J gene TRBJ1-2, with D maybe TRBD1 (5 bases). Germline values: CDR1 MNHEY, CDR2 SMNVEV (reference sequence). V lost 3 bases to trimming and J lost 8 bases, with 16 bases between them. The CDR3 runs to 14 residues. The chain's CDR3 is CASSFIGAQGGYTF. The CDR3 nucleotides read TGTGCCAGCAGTTTTATCGGGGCCCAAGGGGGCTACACCTTC.

The chain recombines TRBV30 with TRBJ2-3; D uncertain. Trimming took off 1 base at V and 6 bases at J, with 11 bases between the two ends. The CDR3 length is 13 residues. Germline V gives CDR1 GTSNPN, CDR2 SVGIG (reference sequence). CDR3 nucleotides: TGTGCCTGGAGTGGGTCCGTGGGGGATACGCAGTATTTT. Protein sequence: CAWSGSVGDTQYF.

The gene calls are TRBV5-1 and TRBJ2-7, with TRBD2 matching 7 bases. V was clipped by 5 bases and J by 3 bases; unmatched bases: 8. Germline V gene lookup returns CDR1 SGHRS and CDR2 YFSETQ. This CDR3 is 14 amino acids long. For the CDR3, the DNA is TGCGCCAGCAGACGTCGGGGGGAGTTCTACGAGCAGTACTTC. It codes for CASRRRGEFYEQYF. The entire variable domain, with the rest obtained from reference TRBV5-1 and TRBJ2-7, is as follows: KAGVTQTPRYLIKTRGQQVTLSCSPISGHRSVSWYQQTPGQGLQFLFEYFSETQRNKGNFPGRFSGRQFSNSRSEMNVSTLELGDSALYLCASRRRGEFYEQYFGPGTRLTVT.

The CDR3 loop reads CASSVLAGGNSYNEQFF. Here the CDR3 DNA reads TGTGCCAGCAGCGTGCTAGCGGGGGGCAACTCCTACAATGAGCAGTTCTTC. The chain employs TRBV9 and TRBJ2-1; 11 nucleotides align to TRBD2. This CDR3 spans 17 amino acids. CDR1 is SGDLS, CDR2 YYNGEE, per germline. V was pared by 2 bases and J by 0 bases, with 4 bases of the junction left unmatched.

This sequence joins TRBV13 and TRBJ2-3, with 12 bases identical to TRBD2. The length of the CDR3 is 16 residues. Germline values: CDR1 PRHDT, CDR2 FYEKMQ (reference sequence). V dropped 4 bases and J dropped 5; count of bases not matched to a gene: 7. CDR3 DNA: TGTGCCAGCAGCTCCCGGACTAGCGGGGTAGGAGATACGCAGTATTTT. Protein sequence: CASSSRTSGVGDTQYF.

The V gene is TRBV18, the J gene TRBJ2-7; either TRBD1 or TRBD2 may fit D (5 bases each). The CDR3 has 13 residues. Trimming took 4 bases from V and 1 from J, leaving 8 bases between them. The germline CDR1 and CDR2 sequences are KGHSH and LQKENI. For the CDR3, the DNA is TGTGCCAGCTCACGAGGGGCATCCTACGAGCAGTACTTC. The encoded protein is CASSRGASYEQYF. The full variable domain, its missing parts supplied by reference TRBV18 and TRBJ2-7, is NAGVMQNPRHLVRRRGQEARLRCSPMKGHSHVYWYRQLPEEGLKFMVYLQKENIIDESGMPKERFSAEFPKEGPSILRIQQVVRGDSAAYFCASSRGASYEQYFGPGTRLTVT.

The gene calls are TRBV28 and TRBJ2-5; a possible D gene is TRBD2 (7 bases). Germline CDR1 MDHEN, CDR2 SYDVKM. CDR3 length: 14 residues. Trimming left V 6 bases short and J 4 bases short, with 15 bases between. The CDR3: CASSIGGPGETQYF. As DNA, the CDR3 is TGTGCCAGCAGCATCGGGGGGCCCGGAGAGACCCAGTACTTC.

The V call is TRBV4-1, the J call TRBJ1-2, with TRBD1 as a possible D gene (5 bases). CDR1 and CDR2 from the germline V gene are MGHRA and YSYEKL. Trimming removed 3 bases from V and 6 bases from J, with 26 bases in between. The CDR3 totals 18 residues. The CDR3: CASSHPQGDEGQLHGYTF. The CDR3 nucleotides read TGCGCCAGCAGCCATCCCCAGGGCGATGAGGGGCAGCTACATGGCTACACCTTC.

This clone showed up just once. The gene calls are TRBV2 and TRBJ2-3; TRBD1 agrees at 8 bases. Germline CDR1 is SNHLY and CDR2 is FYNNEI. This CDR3 region has 16 residues. J was trimmed by 3 bases and V by 2 bases; bases with no gene match: 7. Here the CDR3 reads CASSEIRTGITDTQYF. CDR3 DNA: TGTGCCAGCAGTGAAATTAGGACAGGGATTACAGATACGCAGTATTTT.

The chain has TRBV27 and TRBJ1-5; 7 bases match TRBD1. The junction had 8 bases not matched to a gene; V was cut back by 6 bases and J by 3 bases. The V gene's germline CDR1 is MNHEY and CDR2 SMNVEV (reference sequence). The CDR3 extends over 15 amino acids. The CDR3 nucleotides are TGTGCCAGCAGACCGGACAGGCAACTCAATCAGCCCCAGCATTTT. It encodes CASRPDRQLNQPQHF.

The gene calls are TRBV27 and TRBJ2-7; either TRBD1 or TRBD2 may supply D (5 bases each). V dropped 0 bases and J dropped 7 bases, with 19 bases sitting between them. Germline loops: CDR1 MNHEY, CDR2 SMNVEV (reference sequence). The CDR3 is 16 amino acids. CDR3 DNA: TGTGCCAGCAGTTTATCGCCCGGGACCCACACGTGGGAGCAGTACTTC. Its translation: CASSLSPGTHTWEQYF.